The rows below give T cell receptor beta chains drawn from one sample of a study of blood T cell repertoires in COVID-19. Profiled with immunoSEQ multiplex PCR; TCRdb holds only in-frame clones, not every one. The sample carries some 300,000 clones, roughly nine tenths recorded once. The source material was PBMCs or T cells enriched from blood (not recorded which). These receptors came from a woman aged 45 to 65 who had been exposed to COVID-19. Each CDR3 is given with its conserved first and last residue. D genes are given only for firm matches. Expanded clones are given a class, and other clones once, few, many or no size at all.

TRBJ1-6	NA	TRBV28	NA	CASSSPGGGRNSPLHF
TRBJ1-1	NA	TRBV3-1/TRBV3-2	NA	CASSTRGVNTEAFF
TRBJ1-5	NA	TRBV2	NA	CASSDLARLGGEPQHF
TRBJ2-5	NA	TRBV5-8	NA	CASSLGGEQTQYF
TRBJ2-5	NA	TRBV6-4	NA	CASSVTHSAQETQYF
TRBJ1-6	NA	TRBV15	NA	CATSSFRGNSPLHF
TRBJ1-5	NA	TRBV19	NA	CASSHGVGINSNQPQHF
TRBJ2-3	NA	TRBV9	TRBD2	CASSVGGKRGGTDTQYF
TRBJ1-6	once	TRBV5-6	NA	CASGSDGRVSYNSPLHF
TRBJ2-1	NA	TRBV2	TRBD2	CATRRTSGGEEQFF
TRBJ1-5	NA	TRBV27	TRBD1	CASSLGRTGSNQPQHF
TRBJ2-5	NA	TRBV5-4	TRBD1	CASSPQSGTVVKETQYF
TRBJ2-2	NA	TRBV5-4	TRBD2	CASSFPSGESGELFF
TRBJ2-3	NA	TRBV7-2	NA	CASSPRVAGTDTQYF
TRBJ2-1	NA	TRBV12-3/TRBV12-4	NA	CASRLALDEQFF
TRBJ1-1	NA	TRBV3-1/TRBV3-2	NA	CASSRRENTEAFF
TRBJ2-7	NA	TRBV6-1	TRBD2	CASSEPTSGNYEQYF
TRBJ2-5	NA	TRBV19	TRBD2	CASTGTSKGETQYF
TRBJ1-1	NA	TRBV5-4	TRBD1	CASSLPGTGATEAFF
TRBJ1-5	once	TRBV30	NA	CAWNRGFNQPQHF
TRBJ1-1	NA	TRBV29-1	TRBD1	CSVQGASTEAFF
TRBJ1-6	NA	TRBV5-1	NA	CASSLVLTEYNSPLHF
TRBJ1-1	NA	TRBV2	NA	CAFTGQRNTEAFF
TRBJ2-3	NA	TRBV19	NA	CASSNTIPAGTFLSQYF
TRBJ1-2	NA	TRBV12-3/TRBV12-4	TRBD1	CASSWTGDYGYTF
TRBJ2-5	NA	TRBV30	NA	CAWSVSHGETQYF
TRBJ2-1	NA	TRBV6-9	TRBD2	CASSYLWGGNEQFF
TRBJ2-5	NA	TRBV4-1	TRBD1	CASSPAPRQGNHQETQYF
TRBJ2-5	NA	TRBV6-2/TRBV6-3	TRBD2	CASSWGLAGTETQYF
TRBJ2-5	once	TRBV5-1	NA	CASSLFRGPPQETQYF
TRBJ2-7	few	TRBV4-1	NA	CASSQDGRGAEQYF
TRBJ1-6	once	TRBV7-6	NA	CASSLYPKRSYNSPLHF
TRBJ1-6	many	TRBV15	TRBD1	CATSSTSTGLGSPLHF
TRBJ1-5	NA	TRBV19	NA	CASREGWIDNQPQHF
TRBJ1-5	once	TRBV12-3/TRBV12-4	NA	CASSLTRDQPQHF
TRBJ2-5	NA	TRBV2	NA	CASSARETQYF
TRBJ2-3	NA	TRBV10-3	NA	CAISEDVTRDTQYF
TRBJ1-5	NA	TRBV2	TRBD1	CASSGDRGNQPQHF
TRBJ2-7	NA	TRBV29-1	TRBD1	CSVLRTGYEQYF
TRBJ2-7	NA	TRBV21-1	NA	CASSKCLLTDRGGGYEQYF
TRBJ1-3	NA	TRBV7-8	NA	CASSPRTAGSSGNTIYF
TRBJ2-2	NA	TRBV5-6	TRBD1	CASSSSPVGTGLGELFF
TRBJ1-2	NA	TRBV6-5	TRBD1	CATQGEVGYTF
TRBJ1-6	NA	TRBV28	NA	CASSSRGLNSPLHF
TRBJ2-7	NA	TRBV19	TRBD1	CASSFGPGQGAGYEQYF
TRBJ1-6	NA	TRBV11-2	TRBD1	CASSLVGQGNSPLHF
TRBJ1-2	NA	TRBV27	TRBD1	CASSFYQGASGYTF
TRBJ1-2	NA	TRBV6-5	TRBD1	CASSPPGQGHGYTF
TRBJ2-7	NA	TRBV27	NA	CASSSLTSSYEQYF
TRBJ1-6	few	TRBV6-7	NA	CASSYKGYNSPLHF
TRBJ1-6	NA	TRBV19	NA	CASSLVGRNSPLHF
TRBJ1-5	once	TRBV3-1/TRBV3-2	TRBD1	CASSSGRDSTPNQPQHF